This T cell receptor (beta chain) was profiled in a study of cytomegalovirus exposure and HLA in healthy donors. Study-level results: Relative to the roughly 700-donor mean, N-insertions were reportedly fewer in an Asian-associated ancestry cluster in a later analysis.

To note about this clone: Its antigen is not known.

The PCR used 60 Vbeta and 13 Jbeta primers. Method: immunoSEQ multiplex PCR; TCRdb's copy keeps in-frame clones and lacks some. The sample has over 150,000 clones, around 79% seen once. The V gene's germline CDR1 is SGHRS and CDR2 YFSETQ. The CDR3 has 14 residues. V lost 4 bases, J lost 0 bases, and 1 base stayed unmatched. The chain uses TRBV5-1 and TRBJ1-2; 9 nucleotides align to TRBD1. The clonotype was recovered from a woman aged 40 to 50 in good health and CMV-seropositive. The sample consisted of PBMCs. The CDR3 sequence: CASSDRGANYGYTF. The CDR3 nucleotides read TGCGCCAGCAGCGACAGGGGGGCTAACTATGGCTACACCTTC.